Below, 20 T cell receptor beta chains from the same sample are listed, as sequenced in a study of cytomegalovirus exposure and HLA in healthy donors. The PCR had 60 Vbeta and 13 Jbeta primers. Clones were sequenced by immunoSEQ multiplex PCR, and TCRdb holds only the in-frame ones, with some missing. The sample lists 200,000 or so clones, approximately 83% seen once, with 0.71% in the top ten. Sequenced material: PBMCs. Receptors originate from a boy aged 2 to 10 in good health and CMV-seronegative.

The chain links TRBV6-6 to TRBJ1-4; TRBD1 is a possible D gene (5 bases). The CDR3 consists of 14 residues. CDR1 and CDR2 from the germline V gene are MNHNY and SVGAGI (reference sequence). Trimming shortened V by 4 bases and J by 4 bases, and 10 bases separated the two germline ends. CDR3 amino acids: CASSSTEINEKLFF. In DNA, the CDR3 is TGTGCCAGCAGTTCGACAGAGATTAATGAAAAACTGTTTTTT.

The chain combines TRBV18 with TRBJ2-1; D perhaps matches TRBD2 (6 bases). CDR1 and CDR2 from the germline V gene are KGHSH and LQKENI. Trimming left V 0 bases short and J 4 bases short, with 7 bases between. The CDR3 sequence is 14 residues long. CDR3 coding DNA: TGTGCCAGCTCACCACCGGGGGGATACAATGAGCAGTTCTTC. It codes for CASSPPGGYNEQFF.

The V and J genes are TRBV6-6 and TRBJ2-1; 7 bases are shared with TRBD2. Germline V gene sequence: CDR1 MNHNY, CDR2 SVGAGI (reference sequence). V shed 5 bases and J 8 bases; nucleotides not matched to a gene: 6. The CDR3 is made up of 13 amino acids. CDR3 amino acids: CASSILRGDEQFF. The DNA for the CDR3 is TGTGCCAGCAGTATACTCCGGGGGGATGAGCAGTTCTTC.

J is TRBJ2-2 and V is TRBV9, with TRBD2 as a possible D gene (5 bases). This CDR3 region has 14 residues. Trimming shortened V by 2 bases and J by 3 bases, and 8 bases separated the two germline ends. Germline CDR1 is SGDLS and CDR2 is YYNGEE. Here the CDR3 reads CASSVWGDTGELFF. The CDR3 DNA is TGTGCCAGCAGCGTTTGGGGAGACACCGGGGAGCTGTTTTTT.

The genes are TRBV18 and TRBJ2-7, with 10 bases lining up with TRBD1. Losses at the gene ends were 3 bases for V and 3 bases for J; bases not matched to a gene: 5. The CDR3 is 15 residues long. From germline, CDR1 is KGHSH and CDR2 LQKENI. The CDR3 bases are TGTGCCAGCTCACCCGCCGGGACAGGGGACTACGAGCAGTACTTC. Protein sequence: CASSPAGTGDYEQYF. Together with reference TRBV18 and TRBJ2-7, the CDR3 gives the full variable domain: NAGVMQNPRHLVRRRGQEARLRCSPMKGHSHVYWYRQLPEEGLKFMVYLQKENIIDESGMPKERFSAEFPKEGPSILRIQQVVRGDSAAYFCASSPAGTGDYEQYFGPGTRLTVT.

In its sample, this clone was seen once. The chain combines TRBV5-1 with TRBJ2-1; no firm D call. This CDR3 comprises 15 residues. V shed 0 bases and J shed 4 bases, with 11 bases lying between them. CDR1 SGHRS and CDR2 YFSETQ come from the germline V gene. For the CDR3, the DNA is TGCGCCAGCAGCTTGGCGGCGGCCACTTACAATGAGCAGTTCTTC. Residues: CASSLAAATYNEQFF. Looking up the rest from reference TRBV5-1 and TRBJ2-1 gives the full variable domain: KAGVTQTPRYLIKTRGQQVTLSCSPISGHRSVSWYQQTPGQGLQFLFEYFSETQRNKGNFPGRFSGRQFSNSRSEMNVSTLELGDSALYLCASSLAAATYNEQFFGPGTRLTVL.

This clone came up a few times. The genes are TRBV5-6 and TRBJ1-5; D ambiguous. Looked up from germline, CDR1 is SGHDT and CDR2 is YYEEEE. CDR3 length: 15 amino acids. V was pared by 2 bases and J by 0 bases, with 9 bases between. CDR3 sequence: CASSFSGVSNQPQHF. CDR3 DNA sequence: TGTGCCAGCAGCTTTAGCGGGGTTAGCAATCAGCCCCAGCATTTT.

This chain links TRBV11-2 with TRBJ1-5; D is possibly TRBD1 (6 bases). Trimming took off 3 bases at V and 7 bases at J, with 13 bases between the two ends. The CDR3 extends over 14 amino acids. CDR1 is SGHAT and CDR2 is FQNNGV in the germline V gene. CDR3 bases: TGTGCCAGCAGCTTCACAGGGCTGGACCAGCCCCAGCATTTT. This sequence encodes CASSFTGLDQPQHF.

The chain links TRBV5-4 to TRBJ2-3; 8 nucleotides agree with TRBD2. There are 15 residues in the CDR3. Germline V gene sequence: CDR1 SGHNT, CDR2 YYREEE (reference sequence). The V gene end was trimmed by 4 bases and the J gene end by 4 bases; junction bases not matched to a gene: 8. CDR3 sequence reads: CASSPKREWADTQYF. CDR3 DNA sequence: TGTGCCAGCAGCCCCAAGCGGGAGTGGGCAGATACGCAGTATTTT.

V is TRBV6-5 and J is TRBJ2-1; 7 nucleotides match TRBD2. CDR3 size: 15 residues. V dropped 5 bases and J dropped 3; count of bases not matched to a gene: 7. Germline V gene lookup returns CDR1 MNHEY and CDR2 SVGAGI. CDR3 protein: CASSLGLSLYNEQFF. In DNA form, the CDR3 reads TGTGCCAGCAGTCTGGGACTAAGTCTCTACAATGAGCAGTTCTTC.

The chain has TRBV4-1 and TRBJ1-4; D remains ambiguous. V lost 0 bases to trimming and J lost 4 bases, with 9 bases between them. This CDR3 is 15 amino acids long. CDR1 MGHRA and CDR2 YSYEKL come from the germline V gene. The DNA for the CDR3 is TGCGCCAGCAGCCAAGACGGAGAATATAATGAAAAACTGTTTTTT. Its protein product is CASSQDGEYNEKLFF.

This rearrangement joins TRBV6-1 to TRBJ1-5, with 10 bases identical to TRBD1. J gave up 7 bases and V 3 bases, and 12 bases lay outside the gene matches. This CDR3 comprises 17 residues. In germline, CDR1 is MNHNS, CDR2 SASEGT. CDR3 in DNA: TGTGCCAGCAGTGACTACCGGGACAGGGGTCTGGGGCAGCCCCAGCATTTT. It yields the protein CASSDYRDRGLGQPQHF.

The rearrangement links TRBV5-1 to TRBJ1-1; TRBD1 might be the D (5 bases). The CDR3 runs 14 residues. Trimming shortened V by 0 bases and J by 7 bases, and 13 bases separated the two germline ends. Germline V gives CDR1 SGHRS, CDR2 YFSETQ. CDR3 loop: CASSLGAGLGEAFF. For the CDR3, the DNA is TGCGCCAGCAGCTTGGGCGCAGGGTTGGGTGAAGCTTTCTTT.

The V gene is TRBV6-1, the J gene TRBJ2-3, with TRBD2 matching over 8 bases. This CDR3 is built from 16 residues. V lost 2 bases to trimming and J lost 2 bases; unmatched junction nucleotides: 6. CDR1 is MNHNS, CDR2 SASEGT, per germline. The CDR3 sequence is CASSEWLAGSTDTQYF. In nucleotides, the CDR3 is TGTGCCAGCAGTGAATGGTTAGCGGGGTCCACAGATACGCAGTATTTT.

This chain uses TRBV13 with TRBJ2-7, with a weak D call TRBD2 (6 bases). The length of the CDR3 is 12 residues. V lost 1 base, J lost 8 bases, and 9 bases lay in between. CDR1 PRHDT and CDR2 FYEKMQ come from the germline V gene (reference sequence). The chain's CDR3 is CASSLAGGKQYF. DNA for the CDR3: TGTGCCAGCAGCTTAGCCGGCGGGAAGCAGTACTTC. Complete variable domain (other parts from reference TRBV13 and TRBJ2-7): AAGVIQSPRHLIKEKRETATLKCYPIPRHDTVYWYQQGPGQDPQFLISFYEKMQSDKGSIPDRFSAQQFSDYHSELNMSSLELGDSALYFCASSLAGGKQYFGPGTRLTVT.

This chain joins TRBV6-6 and TRBJ2-1; D possibly corresponds to TRBD2 (5 bases). Germline CDR1 and CDR2: MNHNY and SVGAGI (reference sequence). The length of the CDR3 is 12 residues. The V and J ends lost 6 bases and 6 bases respectively, with 9 bases between them. The CDR3 region is CASRHTSNEQFF. CDR3 DNA sequence: TGTGCCAGCAGGCACACTAGCAATGAGCAGTTCTTC.

This rearrangement joins TRBV27 to TRBJ2-5; 12 bases agree with TRBD2. The CDR3 is 15 amino acids. Per the germline V gene, CDR1 is MNHEY and CDR2 is SMNVEV (reference sequence). V shed 3 bases and J 3 bases; nucleotides not matched to a gene: 2. The CDR3: CASSFSSGREETQYF. The CDR3 nucleotides are TGTGCCAGCAGTTTCTCTAGCGGGAGGGAAGAGACCCAGTACTTC.

The J gene is TRBJ2-3, the V gene TRBV9; possibly TRBD2 for D (7 bases). This CDR3 is built from 16 residues. Deletions cut 4 bases from V and 6 bases from J, with 21 bases between. Per germline, CDR1 SGDLS and CDR2 YYNGEE. CDR3 region: CASSPSGGGAADTQYF. In DNA form, the CDR3 reads TGTGCCAGCAGCCCATCCGGTGGGGGGGCAGCGGATACGCAGTATTTT.

This chain links TRBV6-1 with TRBJ2-7; D possibly corresponds to TRBD1 (6 bases). Germline lookup yields CDR1 MNHNS and CDR2 SASEGT. Trimming pared 4 bases from V and 3 bases from J, leaving 13 bases between. The CDR3 consists of 14 residues. The CDR3 region has the DNA TGTGCCAGCAGTGGTCGGACAGAAGTCTACGAGCAGTACTTC. As protein: CASSGRTEVYEQYF.

Points on this clone: One end of the junction is discordant with germline, which a read error may explain. At the DNA level, this CDR3 is encoded by other sequences in the same sample as well. The genes are TRBV9 and TRBJ2-7; TRBD1 matches at 8 bases. This CDR3 region has 15 residues. Per the germline V gene, CDR1 is SGDLS and CDR2 is YYNGEE. CDR3 DNA: TGTGCCAGTAGCGTAGACAGGGGAGTTGGCTACGAGCAGTACTTC. It codes for CASSVDRGVGYEQYF.